The 2 T cell receptor beta chains listed next were all sequenced from one sample in a study of T-cell memory formation after mild COVID-19. MiXCR, run by TCRdb on the 5' RACE reads, gives a single entry per CDR3 protein. Here the sample spans 200,000 to 250,000 distinct CDR3 sequences, 9% to 10% being singletons. The sample comprised PBMCs or a T cell subset sorted from them (not recorded which). The source is a young man who had mild COVID-19 (a few samples of this study predate the infection). Cell type and time point are not known.

Many counts were recorded for this clonotype. This chain joins TRBV5-1 and TRBJ2-3; TRBD1 or TRBD2 may be the D gene (5 bases each). The length of the CDR3 is 16 residues. The V end lost 0 bases, the J end lost 2 bases, and 13 bases lay between the germline ends. Germline-derived CDR1 and CDR2 are SGHRS and YFSETQ. The chain's CDR3 is CASSLAGTRYTDTQYF. CDR3 coding DNA: TGCGCCAGCAGCTTGGCCGGGACCCGCTACACAGATACGCAGTATTTT.

The V and J genes are TRBV3-1 and TRBJ1-2; D not certain. Trimming stripped 8 bases from V and 3 bases from J, with 13 bases between. CDR3 length: 13 amino acids. Germline V gene lookup returns CDR1 LGHDT and CDR2 YNNKEL (reference sequence). CDR3 nucleotide sequence: TGTGCCAGCGGGAATAGGTATGACTATGGCTACACCTTC. This gives the protein CASGNRYDYGYTF.